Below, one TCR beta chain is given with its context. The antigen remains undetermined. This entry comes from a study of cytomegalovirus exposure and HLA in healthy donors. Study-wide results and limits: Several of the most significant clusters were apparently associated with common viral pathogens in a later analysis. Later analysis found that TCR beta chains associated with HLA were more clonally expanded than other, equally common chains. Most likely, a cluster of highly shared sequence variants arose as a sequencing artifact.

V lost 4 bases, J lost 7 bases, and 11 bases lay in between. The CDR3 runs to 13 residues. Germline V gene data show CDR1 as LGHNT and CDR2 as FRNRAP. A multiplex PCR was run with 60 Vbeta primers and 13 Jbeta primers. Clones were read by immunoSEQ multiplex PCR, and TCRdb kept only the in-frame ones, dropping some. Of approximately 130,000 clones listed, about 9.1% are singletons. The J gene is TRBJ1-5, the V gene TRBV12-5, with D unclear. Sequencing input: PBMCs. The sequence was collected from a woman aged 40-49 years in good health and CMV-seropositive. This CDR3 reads CASGSTLGQPQHF. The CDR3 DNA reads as TGTGCTAGTGGTTCCACCTTGGGCCAGCCCCAGCATTTT. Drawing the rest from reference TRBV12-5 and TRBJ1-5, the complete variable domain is DARVTQTPRHKVTEMGQEVTMRCQPILGHNTVFWYRQTMMQGLELLAYFRNRAPLDDSGMPKDRFSAEMPDATLATLKIQPSEPRDSAVYFCASGSTLGQPQHFGDGTRLSIL.